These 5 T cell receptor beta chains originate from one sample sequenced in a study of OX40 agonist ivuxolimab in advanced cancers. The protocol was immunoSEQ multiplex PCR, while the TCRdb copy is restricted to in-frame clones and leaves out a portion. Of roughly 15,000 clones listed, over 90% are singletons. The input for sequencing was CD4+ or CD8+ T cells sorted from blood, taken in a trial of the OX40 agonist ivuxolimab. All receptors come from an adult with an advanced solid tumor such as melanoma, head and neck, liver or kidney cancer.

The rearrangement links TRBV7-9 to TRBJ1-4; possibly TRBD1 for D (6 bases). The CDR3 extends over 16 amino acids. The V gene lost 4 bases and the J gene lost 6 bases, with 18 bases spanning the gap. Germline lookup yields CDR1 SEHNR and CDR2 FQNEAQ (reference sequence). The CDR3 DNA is TGTGCCAGCAGCTCGCTGGACAGAGGATTAGATGAAAAACTGTTTTTT. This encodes CASSSLDRGLDEKLFF.

CDR3 region: CASSPWGGGNTEAFF. CDR3 sequence (DNA): TGTGCCAGCAGTCCTTGGGGCGGGGGGAACACTGAAGCTTTCTTT. The chain uses TRBV6-6 and TRBJ1-1, with D maybe TRBD1 (5 bases). The germline V gene encodes CDR1 MNHNY and CDR2 SVGAGI (reference sequence). Trimming took 5 bases from V and 1 from J, leaving 14 bases between them. The CDR3 has 15 residues.

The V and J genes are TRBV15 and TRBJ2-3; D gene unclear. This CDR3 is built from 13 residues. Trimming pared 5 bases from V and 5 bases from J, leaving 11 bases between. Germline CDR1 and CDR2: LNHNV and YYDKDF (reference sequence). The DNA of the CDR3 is TGTGCCACCAGCCCACGAGTGGAAGATACGCAGTATTTT. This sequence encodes CATSPRVEDTQYF.

CDR3 amino acids: CATSRLALMTTNEKLFF. The CDR3 DNA follows: TGTGCCACCAGCAGATTGGCCTTGATGACAACTAATGAAAAACTGTTTTTT. The chain combines TRBV15 with TRBJ1-4; D unresolved. Looked up from germline, CDR1 is LNHNV and CDR2 is YYDKDF (reference sequence). This CDR3 has 17 residues. V dropped 2 bases and J dropped 0 bases, with 13 bases sitting between them.

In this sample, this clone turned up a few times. CDR3 in DNA: TGTGCCTGGAGTGTAACGGGGGGAGAGCAGTACTTC. This encodes CAWSVTGGEQYF. This sequence joins TRBV30 and TRBJ2-7, with 7 nucleotides matching TRBD2. Germline trimming cut 0 bases from V and 7 bases from J; bases unmatched to any gene: 3. The CDR3 contains 12 residues. The germline V gene has CDR1 GTSNPN and CDR2 SVGIG (reference sequence).